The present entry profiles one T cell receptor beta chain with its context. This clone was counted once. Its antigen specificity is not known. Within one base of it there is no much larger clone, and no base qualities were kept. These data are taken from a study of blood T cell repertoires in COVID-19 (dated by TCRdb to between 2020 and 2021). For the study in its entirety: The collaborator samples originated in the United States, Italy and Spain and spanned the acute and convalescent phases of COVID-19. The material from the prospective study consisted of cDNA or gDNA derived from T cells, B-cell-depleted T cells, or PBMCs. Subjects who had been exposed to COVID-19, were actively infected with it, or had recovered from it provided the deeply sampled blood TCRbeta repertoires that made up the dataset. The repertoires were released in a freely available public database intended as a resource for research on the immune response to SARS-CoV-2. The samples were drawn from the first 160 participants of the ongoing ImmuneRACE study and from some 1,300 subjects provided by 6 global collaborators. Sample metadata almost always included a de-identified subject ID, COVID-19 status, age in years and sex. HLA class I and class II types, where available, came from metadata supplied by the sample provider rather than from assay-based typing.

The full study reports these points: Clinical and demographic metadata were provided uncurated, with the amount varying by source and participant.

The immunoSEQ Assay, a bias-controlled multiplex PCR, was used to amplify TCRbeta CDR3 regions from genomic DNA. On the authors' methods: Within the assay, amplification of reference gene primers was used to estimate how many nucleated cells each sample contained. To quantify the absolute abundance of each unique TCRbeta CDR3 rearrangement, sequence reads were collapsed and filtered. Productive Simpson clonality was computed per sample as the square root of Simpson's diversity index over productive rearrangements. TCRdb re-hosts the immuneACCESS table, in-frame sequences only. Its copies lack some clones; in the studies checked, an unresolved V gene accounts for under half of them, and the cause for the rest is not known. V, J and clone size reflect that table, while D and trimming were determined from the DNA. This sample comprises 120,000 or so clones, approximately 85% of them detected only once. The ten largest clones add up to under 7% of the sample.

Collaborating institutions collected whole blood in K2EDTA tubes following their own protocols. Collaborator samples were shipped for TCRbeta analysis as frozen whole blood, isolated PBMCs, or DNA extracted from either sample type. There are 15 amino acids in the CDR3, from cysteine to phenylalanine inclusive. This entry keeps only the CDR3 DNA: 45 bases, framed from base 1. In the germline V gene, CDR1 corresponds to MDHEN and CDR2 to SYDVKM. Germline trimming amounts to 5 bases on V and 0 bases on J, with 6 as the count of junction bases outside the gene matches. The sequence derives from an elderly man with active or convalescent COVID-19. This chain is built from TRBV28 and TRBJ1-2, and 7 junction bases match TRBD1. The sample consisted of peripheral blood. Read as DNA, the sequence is TGTGCCAGCAGTACGACAGGGCATACTAACTATGGCTACACCTTC. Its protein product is CASSTTGHTNYGYTF.